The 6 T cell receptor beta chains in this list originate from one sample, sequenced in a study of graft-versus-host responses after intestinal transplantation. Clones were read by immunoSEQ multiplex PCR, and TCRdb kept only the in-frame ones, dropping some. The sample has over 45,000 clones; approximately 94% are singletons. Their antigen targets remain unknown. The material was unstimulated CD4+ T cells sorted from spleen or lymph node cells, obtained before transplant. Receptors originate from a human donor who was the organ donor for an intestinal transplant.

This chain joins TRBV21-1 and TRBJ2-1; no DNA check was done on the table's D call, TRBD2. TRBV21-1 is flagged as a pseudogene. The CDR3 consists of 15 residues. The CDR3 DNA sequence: TGTGCCAGCAGCAACCCTAGCGGATCCTACAATGAGCAGTTCTTC. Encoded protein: CASSNPSGSYNEQFF.

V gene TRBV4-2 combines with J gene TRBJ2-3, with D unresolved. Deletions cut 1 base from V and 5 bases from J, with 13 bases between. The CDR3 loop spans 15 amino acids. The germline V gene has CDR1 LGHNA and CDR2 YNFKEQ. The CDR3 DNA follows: TGTGCCAGCAGCCAAGGGCCCTTCGGTAGAGATACGCAGTATTTT. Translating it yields CASSQGPFGRDTQYF.

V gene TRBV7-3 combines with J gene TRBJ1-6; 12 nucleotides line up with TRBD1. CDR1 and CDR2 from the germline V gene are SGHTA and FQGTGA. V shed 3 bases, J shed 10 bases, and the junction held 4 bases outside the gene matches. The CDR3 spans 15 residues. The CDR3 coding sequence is TGTGCCAGCAGCTTGGGGACAGGGGGCCGGTCACCCCTCCACTTT. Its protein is CASSLGTGGRSPLHF.

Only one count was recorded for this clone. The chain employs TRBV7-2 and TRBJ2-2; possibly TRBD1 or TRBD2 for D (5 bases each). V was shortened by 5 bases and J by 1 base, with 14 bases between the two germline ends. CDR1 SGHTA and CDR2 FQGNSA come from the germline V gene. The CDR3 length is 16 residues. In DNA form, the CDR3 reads TGTGCCAGCAGCCAGGCCGGGACCCAGAACACCGGGGAGCTGTTTTTT. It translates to CASSQAGTQNTGELFF.

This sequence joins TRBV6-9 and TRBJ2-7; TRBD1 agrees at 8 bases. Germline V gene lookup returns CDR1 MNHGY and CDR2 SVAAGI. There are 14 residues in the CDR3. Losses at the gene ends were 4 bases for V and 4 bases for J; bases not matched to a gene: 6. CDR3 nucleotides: TGTGCCAGCAGTTTAGACAGGGGCCCTTACGAGCAGTACTTC. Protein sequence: CASSLDRGPYEQYF.

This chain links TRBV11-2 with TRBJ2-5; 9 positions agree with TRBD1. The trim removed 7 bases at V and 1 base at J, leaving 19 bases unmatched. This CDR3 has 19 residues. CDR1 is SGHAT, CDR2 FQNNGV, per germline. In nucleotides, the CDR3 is TGTGCCAGCACTCGGCGTCCGGGACAGGGCCTCCGAACCCAAGAGACCCAGTACTTC. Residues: CASTRRPGQGLRTQETQYF. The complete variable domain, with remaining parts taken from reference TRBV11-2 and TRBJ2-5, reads EAGVAQSPRYKIIEKRQSVAFWCNPISGHATLYWYQQILGQGPKLLIQFQNNGVVDDSQLPKDRFSAERLKGVDSTLKIQPAKLEDSAVYLCASTRRPGQGLRTQETQYFGPGTRLLVL.